A selection of T cell receptor beta chains follows, all from one sample in a study of blood T cell repertoires in COVID-19. Measured with immunoSEQ multiplex PCR; TCRdb has only the in-frame clones, and not every one. The sample carries approximately 470,000 clones, 75% to 90% recorded once. The sample comprised peripheral blood. The receptors stem from a human donor in a cohort sampled during active COVID-19. CDR3s include the opening cysteine and the closing phenylalanine or tryptophan. D genes are given only for firm matches. For some rows the clone size is stated as once, few or many, or as a class when expanded; others skip it.

TRBJ1-3	.	.	TRBV3-1/TRBV3-2	CASSPGRTQASPSGNTIYF	TGTGCCAGCAGCCCCGGCCGGACTCAGGCATCACCCTCTGGAAACACCATATATTTT
TRBJ2-5	.	once	TRBV2	CASTIRRGDVGETQYF	TGTGCCAGCACCATACGCCGCGGGGACGTGGGGGAGACCCAGTACTTC
TRBJ2-3	.	few	TRBV5-1	CASSEDKPTLTDTQYF	TGCGCCAGCAGTGAGGACAAGCCCACTTTAACAGATACGCAGTATTTT
TRBJ2-1	TRBD1	.	TRBV7-3	CASSRGQGDEQFF	TGTGCCAGCAGCCGGGGACAGGGAGATGAGCAGTTCTTC
TRBJ1-2	TRBD1	.	TRBV4-1	CASSQVGGAFYGYTF	TGCGCCAGCAGCCAAGTAGGGGGCGCTTTCTATGGCTACACCTTC
TRBJ2-1	TRBD1	.	TRBV5-1	CASSLEGTGIGEQFF	TGCGCCAGCAGCTTGGAAGGGACAGGGATTGGTGAGCAGTTCTTC
TRBJ2-1	TRBD1	.	TRBV27	CASSFRPISGQASYNEQFF	TGTGCCAGCAGTTTCCGCCCCATATCCGGACAGGCCTCCTACAATGAGCAGTTCTTC
TRBJ2-6	.	.	TRBV7-3	CASSFAGSGANVLTF	TGTGCCAGCAGCTTTGCGGGCTCTGGGGCCAACGTCCTGACTTTC
TRBJ2-3	TRBD1	.	TRBV3-1/TRBV3-2	CASSQAPDPQGEQYF	TGTGCCAGCAGCCAAGCCCCAGACCCCCAGGGGGAGCAGTATTTT
TRBJ2-1	.	few	TRBV7-9	CAIKGTKLSYNEQFF	TGTGCCATCAAGGGGACAAAGCTCTCCTACAATGAGCAGTTCTTC
TRBJ1-1	TRBD1	.	TRBV3-1/TRBV3-2	CASSQDWRGRTEAFF	TGTGCCAGCAGCCAAGATTGGAGGGGGCGGACTGAAGCTTTCTTT
TRBJ1-5	TRBD1	.	TRBV7-9	CASSLGVLGDRVFQPQHF	TGTGCCAGCAGCTTAGGAGTTTTAGGAGACAGGGTATTCCAGCCCCAGCATTTT
TRBJ1-1	TRBD1	.	TRBV6-6	CASGWTGNTEAFF	TGTGCCAGCGGATGGACAGGTAACACTGAAGCTTTCTTT
TRBJ1-2	.	.	TRBV10-2	CASSKRQANYGYAF	TGCGCCAGCAGTAAGAGACAGGCGAACTATGGCTACGCCTTC
TRBJ1-1	.	.	TRBV27	CASSLSEAGDTEAFF	TGTGCCAGCAGTTTATCGGAGGCGGGAGACACTGAAGCTTTCTTT
TRBJ2-3	.	.	TRBV6-6	CASSYSSGIPTDTQYF	TGTGCCAGCAGTTACTCATCGGGTATACCCACAGATACGCAGTATTTT
TRBJ1-1	.	.	TRBV18	CASSPEGVNTEAFF	TGTGCCAGCTCACCAGAGGGGGTGAACACTGAAGCTTTCTTT
TRBJ2-1	TRBD2	.	TRBV15	CATSRESGRYYNEQFF	TGTGCCACCAGCAGAGAAAGCGGGAGGTACTACAATGAGCAGTTCTTC
TRBJ1-2	.	.	TRBV28	CASRSSPRGYTF	TGTGCCAGCAGAAGTTCCCCGAGGGGCTACACCTTC
TRBJ1-2	.	.	TRBV5-1	CASSPILGTFGYTF	TGCGCCAGCAGCCCGATCCTCGGGACTTTTGGCTACACCTTC
TRBJ2-1	TRBD1	once	TRBV5-4	CASNPGGTGAFIRGNEQFF	TGTGCCAGCAACCCAGGAGGGACAGGGGCGTTTATTAGGGGCAATGAGCAGTTCTTC
TRBJ2-1	TRBD1	.	TRBV27	CASRPDRGEQFF	TGTGCCAGCAGGCCTGACAGGGGTGAGCAGTTCTTC
TRBJ2-6	.	.	TRBV6-1	CASSPSAGANVLTF	TGTGCCAGCAGCCCCAGCGCTGGGGCCAACGTCCTGACTTTC
TRBJ2-1	.	few	TRBV19	CASSLRQSLYNEQFF	TGTGCCAGTAGTCTAAGACAATCCCTCTACAATGAGCAGTTCTTC
TRBJ2-5	TRBD1	.	TRBV19	CATRDRQETQYF	TGTGCCACCAGGGACAGACAAGAGACCCAGTACTTC
TRBJ1-6	.	.	TRBV5-1	CASSFLSSYNSPLHF	TGCGCCAGCAGCTTTCTCTCCTCCTATAATTCACCCCTCCACTTT
TRBJ2-5	TRBD1	.	TRBV4-2	CASSGSGTGARETQYF	TGTGCCAGCAGCGGATCTGGGACAGGGGCGAGAGAGACCCAGTACTTC
TRBJ2-5	TRBD1	.	TRBV19	CASTGTEKETQYF	TGTGCCAGTACCGGGACAGAAAAAGAGACCCAGTACTTC
TRBJ2-3	TRBD2	.	TRBV10-1	CASSDPGTSGIRTDTQYF	TGCGCCAGCAGTGACCCCGGGACTAGCGGGATAAGGACAGATACGCAGTATTTT
TRBJ2-7	.	.	TRBV28	CASSPRLLYHEQYF	TGTGCCAGCAGTCCTCGACTGTTGTACCACGAGCAGTACTTC
TRBJ2-3	TRBD2	.	TRBV9	CASSVGLAGGPSTDTQYF	TGTGCCAGCAGCGTAGGACTAGCGGGAGGACCGAGCACAGATACGCAGTATTTT
TRBJ1-5	.	.	TRBV5-1	CASSPGHGEGPQHF	TGCGCCAGCAGCCCGGGACACGGTGAGGGGCCCCAGCATTTT
TRBJ1-1	.	many	TRBV3-1/TRBV3-2	CASSSRGGLGAEAFF	TGTGCCAGCAGCTCCCGGGGCGGACTAGGCGCTGAAGCTTTCTTT
TRBJ2-2	TRBD1	.	TRBV6-5	CASSTDRVGGELFF	TGTGCCAGCAGTACCGACAGGGTGGGCGGGGAGCTGTTTTTT
TRBJ1-1	.	once	TRBV7-2	CASSPRQLRTGTEAFF	TGTGCCAGCAGCCCACGACAGTTGCGGACGGGCACTGAAGCTTTCTTT
TRBJ2-7	TRBD2	.	TRBV5-1	CASSSQGLAGTRYEQYF	TGCGCCAGCAGCTCTCAGGGACTAGCGGGAACCCGCTACGAGCAGTACTTC
TRBJ2-7	TRBD1	.	TRBV7-2	CASSLGLGTAFLYEQYF	TGTGCCAGCAGCTTAGGACTCGGGACAGCTTTTCTGTACGAGCAGTACTTC
TRBJ1-2	.	.	TRBV6-5	CASSSSTGRGYTF	TGTGCCAGCAGTTCGTCGACTGGCCGAGGCTACACCTTC
TRBJ1-1	.	.	TRBV7-3	CASSLTGNTEAFF	TGTGCCAGCAGCTTGACAGGAAACACTGAAGCTTTCTTT
TRBJ1-5	TRBD1	.	TRBV2	CASNDRGGNNQPQHF	TGTGCCAGCAACGACAGGGGAGGAAACAATCAGCCCCAGCATTTT